The T cell receptor (beta chain) described here comes from a study of T cell responses to AZD1222 COVID-19 vaccine. Study outcomes and limitations: CD4 TCRs associated with vaccination spanned spike, dominating at 160-218 and 743-854.

Here immunoSEQ multiplex PCR was the method, and the copy in TCRdb shows in-frame clones only, minus some. The table includes about 67,000 clones, approximately 83% detected once. As regards this clone: Its antigen is undetermined.

The CDR3 contains 14 residues. The germline CDR1 and CDR2 sequences are MNHEY and SVGAGI. V was clipped by 6 bases and J by 0 bases, with 12 bases between them. V and J are TRBV6-5 and TRBJ2-7; D is undetermined. The source of this sequence is an adult who received the AZD1222 COVID-19 vaccine. This sample comprised peripheral blood, obtained 28 days after the second AZD1222 dose. The CDR3 reads CASRGGYSSYEQYF. The CDR3 DNA is TGTGCCAGCAGGGGCGGTTATAGCTCCTACGAGCAGTACTTC.